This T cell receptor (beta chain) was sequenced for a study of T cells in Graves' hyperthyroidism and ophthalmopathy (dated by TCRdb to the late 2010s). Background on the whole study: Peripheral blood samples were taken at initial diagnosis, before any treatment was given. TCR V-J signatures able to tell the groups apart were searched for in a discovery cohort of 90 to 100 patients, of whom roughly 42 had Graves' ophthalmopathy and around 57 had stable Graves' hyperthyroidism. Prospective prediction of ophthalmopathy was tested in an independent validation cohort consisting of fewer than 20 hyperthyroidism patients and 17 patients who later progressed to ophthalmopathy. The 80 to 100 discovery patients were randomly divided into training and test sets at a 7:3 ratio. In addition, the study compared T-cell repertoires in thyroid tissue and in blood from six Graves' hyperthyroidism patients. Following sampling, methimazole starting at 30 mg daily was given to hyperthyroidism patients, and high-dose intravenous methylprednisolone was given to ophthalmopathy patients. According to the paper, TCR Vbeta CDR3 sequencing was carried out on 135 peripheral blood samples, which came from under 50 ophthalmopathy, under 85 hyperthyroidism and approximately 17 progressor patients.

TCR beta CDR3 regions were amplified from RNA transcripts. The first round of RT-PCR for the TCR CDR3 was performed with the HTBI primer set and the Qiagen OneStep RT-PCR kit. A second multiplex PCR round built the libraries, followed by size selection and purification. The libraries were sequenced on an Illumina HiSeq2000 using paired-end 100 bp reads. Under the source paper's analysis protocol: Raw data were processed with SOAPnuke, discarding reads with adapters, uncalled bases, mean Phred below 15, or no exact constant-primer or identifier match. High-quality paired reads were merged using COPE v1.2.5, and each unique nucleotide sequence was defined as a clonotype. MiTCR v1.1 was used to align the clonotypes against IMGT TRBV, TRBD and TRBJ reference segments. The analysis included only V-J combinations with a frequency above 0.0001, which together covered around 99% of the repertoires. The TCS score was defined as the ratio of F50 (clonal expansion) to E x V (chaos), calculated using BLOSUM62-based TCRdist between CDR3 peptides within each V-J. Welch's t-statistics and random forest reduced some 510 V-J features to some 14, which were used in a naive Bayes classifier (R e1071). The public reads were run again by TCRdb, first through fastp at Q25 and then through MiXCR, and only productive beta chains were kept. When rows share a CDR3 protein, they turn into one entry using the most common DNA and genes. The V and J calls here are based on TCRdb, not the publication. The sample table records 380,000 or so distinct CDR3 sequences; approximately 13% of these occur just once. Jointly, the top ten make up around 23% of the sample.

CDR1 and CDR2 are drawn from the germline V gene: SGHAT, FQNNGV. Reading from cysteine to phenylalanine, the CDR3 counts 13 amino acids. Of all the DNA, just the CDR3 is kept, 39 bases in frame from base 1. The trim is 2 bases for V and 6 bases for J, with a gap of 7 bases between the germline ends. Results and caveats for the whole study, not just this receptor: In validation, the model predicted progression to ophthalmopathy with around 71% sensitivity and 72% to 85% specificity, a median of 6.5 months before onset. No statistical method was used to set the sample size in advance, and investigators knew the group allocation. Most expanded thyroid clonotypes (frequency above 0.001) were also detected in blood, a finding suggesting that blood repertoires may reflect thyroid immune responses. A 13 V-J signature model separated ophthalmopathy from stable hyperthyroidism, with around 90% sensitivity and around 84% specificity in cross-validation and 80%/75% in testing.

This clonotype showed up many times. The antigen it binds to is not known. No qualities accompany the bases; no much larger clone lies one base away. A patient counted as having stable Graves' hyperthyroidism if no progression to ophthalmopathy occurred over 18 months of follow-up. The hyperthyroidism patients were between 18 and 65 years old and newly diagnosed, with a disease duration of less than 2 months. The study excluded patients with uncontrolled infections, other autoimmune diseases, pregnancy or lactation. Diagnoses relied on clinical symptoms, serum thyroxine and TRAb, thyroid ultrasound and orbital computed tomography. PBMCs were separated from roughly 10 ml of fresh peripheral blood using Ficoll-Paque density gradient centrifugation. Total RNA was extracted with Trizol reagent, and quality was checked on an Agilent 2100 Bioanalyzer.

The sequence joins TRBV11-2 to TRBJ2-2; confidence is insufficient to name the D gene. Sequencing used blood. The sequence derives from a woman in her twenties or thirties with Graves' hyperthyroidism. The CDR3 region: CASSLLIAGELFF. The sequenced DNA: TGTGCCAGCAGCTTATTGATTGCCGGGGAGCTGTTTTTT.